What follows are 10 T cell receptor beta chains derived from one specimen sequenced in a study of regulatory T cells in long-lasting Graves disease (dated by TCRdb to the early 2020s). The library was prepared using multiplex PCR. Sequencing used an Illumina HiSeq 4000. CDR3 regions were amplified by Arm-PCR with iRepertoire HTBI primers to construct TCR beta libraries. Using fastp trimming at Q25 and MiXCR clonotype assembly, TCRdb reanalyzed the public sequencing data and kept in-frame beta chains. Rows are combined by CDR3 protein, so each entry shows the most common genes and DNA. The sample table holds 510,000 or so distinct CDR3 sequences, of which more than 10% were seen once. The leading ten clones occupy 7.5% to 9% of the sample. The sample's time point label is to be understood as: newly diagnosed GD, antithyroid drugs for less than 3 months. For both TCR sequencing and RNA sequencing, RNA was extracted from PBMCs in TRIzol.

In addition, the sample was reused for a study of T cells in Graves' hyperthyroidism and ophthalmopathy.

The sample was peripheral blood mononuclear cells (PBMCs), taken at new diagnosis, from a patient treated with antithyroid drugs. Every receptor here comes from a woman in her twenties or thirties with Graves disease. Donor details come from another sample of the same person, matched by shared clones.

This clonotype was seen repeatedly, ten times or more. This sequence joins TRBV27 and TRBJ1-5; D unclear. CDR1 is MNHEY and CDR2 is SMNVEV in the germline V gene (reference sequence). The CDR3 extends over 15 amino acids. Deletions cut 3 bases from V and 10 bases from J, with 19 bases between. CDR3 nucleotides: TGTGCCAGCAGTTTCAGCCGGGCCCGAGGATCACCCCAGCATTTT. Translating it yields CASSFSRARGSPQHF.

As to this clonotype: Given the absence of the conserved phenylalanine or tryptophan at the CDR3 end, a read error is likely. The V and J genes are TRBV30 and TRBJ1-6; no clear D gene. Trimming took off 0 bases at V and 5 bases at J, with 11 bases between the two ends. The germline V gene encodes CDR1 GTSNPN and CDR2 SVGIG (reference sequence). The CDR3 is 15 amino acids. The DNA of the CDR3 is TGTGCCTGGAGTGTAGCCGACGGGAATAATTCACCCCTCCACCTT. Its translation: CAWSVADGNNSPLHL.

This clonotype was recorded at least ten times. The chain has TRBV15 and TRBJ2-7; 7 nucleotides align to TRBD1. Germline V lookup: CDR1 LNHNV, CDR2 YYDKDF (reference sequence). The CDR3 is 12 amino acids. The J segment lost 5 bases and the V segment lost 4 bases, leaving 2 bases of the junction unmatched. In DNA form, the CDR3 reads TGTGCCACCAGCATCACAGGGGACGAGCAGTACTTC. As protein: CATSITGDEQYF.

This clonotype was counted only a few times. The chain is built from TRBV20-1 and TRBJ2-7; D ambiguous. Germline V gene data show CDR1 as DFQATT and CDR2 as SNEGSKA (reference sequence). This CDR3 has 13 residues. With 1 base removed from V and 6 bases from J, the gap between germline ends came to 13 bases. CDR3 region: CSARVPSTLEQYF. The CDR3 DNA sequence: TGCAGTGCTAGAGTCCCGTCCACCCTCGAGCAGTACTTC.

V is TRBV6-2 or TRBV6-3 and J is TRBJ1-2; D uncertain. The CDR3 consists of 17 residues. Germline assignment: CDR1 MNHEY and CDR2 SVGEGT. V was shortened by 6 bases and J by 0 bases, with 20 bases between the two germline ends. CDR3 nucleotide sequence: TGTGCCAGCAGCGAGTTTGGGTCCCTTAGAGCTAACTATGGCTACACCTTC. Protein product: CASSEFGSLRANYGYTF.

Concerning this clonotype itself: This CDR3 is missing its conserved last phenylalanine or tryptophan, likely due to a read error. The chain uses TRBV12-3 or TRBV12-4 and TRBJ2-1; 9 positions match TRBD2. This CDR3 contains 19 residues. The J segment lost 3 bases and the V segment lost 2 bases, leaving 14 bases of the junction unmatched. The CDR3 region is CASSLFVFSGSVIYNEQFL. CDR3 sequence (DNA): TGTGCCAGCAGTTTATTTGTTTTTAGCGGGAGCGTTATCTACAATGAGCAGTTCCTC.

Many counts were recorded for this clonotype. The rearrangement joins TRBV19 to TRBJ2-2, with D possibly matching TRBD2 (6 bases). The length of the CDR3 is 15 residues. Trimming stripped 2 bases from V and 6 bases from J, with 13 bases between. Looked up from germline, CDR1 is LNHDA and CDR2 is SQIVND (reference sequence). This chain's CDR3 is CASSILAGHSGELFF. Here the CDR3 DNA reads TGTGCCAGTAGTATACTGGCGGGGCACTCCGGGGAGCTGTTTTTT.

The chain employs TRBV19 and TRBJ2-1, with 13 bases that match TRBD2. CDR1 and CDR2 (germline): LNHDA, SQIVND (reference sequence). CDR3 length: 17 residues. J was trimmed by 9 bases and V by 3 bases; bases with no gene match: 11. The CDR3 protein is CASSIKFGLAGVIEQFF. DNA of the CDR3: TGTGCCAGTAGTATCAAGTTCGGACTAGCGGGAGTCATTGAGCAGTTCTTC. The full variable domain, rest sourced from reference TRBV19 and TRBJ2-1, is DGGITQSPKYLFRKEGQNVTLSCEQNLNHDAMYWYRQDPGQGLRLIYYSQIVNDFQKGDIAEGYSVSREKKESFPLTVTSAQKNPTAFYLCASSIKFGLAGVIEQFFGPGTRLTVL.

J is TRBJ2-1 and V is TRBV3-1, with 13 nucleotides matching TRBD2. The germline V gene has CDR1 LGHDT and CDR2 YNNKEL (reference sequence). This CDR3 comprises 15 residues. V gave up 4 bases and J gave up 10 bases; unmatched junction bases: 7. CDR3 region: CASSLGLAGFVEQFF. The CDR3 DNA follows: TGTGCCAGCAGCCTGGGACTAGCGGGGTTCGTCGAGCAGTTCTTC.

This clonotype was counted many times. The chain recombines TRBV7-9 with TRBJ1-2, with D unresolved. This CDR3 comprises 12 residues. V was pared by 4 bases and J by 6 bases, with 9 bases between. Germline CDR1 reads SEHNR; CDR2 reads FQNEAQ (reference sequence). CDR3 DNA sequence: TGTGCCAGCAGCTCCTACGGCCATGGCTACACCTTC. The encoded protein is CASSSYGHGYTF.